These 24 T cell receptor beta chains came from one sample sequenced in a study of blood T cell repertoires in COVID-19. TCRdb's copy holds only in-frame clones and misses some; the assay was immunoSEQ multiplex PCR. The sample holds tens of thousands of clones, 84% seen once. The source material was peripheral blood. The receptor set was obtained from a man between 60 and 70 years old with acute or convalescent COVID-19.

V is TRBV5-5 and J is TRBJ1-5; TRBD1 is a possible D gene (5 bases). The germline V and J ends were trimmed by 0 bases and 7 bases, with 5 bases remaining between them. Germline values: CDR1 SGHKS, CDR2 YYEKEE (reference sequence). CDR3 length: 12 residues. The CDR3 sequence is CASSLEGQPQHF. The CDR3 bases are TGTGCCAGCAGCTTGGAGGGGCAGCCCCAGCATTTT.

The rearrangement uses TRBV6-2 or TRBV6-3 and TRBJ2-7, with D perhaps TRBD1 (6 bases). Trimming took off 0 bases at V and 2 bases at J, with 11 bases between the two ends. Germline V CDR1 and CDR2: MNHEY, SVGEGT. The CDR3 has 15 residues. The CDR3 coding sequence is TGTGCCAGCAGTTACTCGATCGGACAGCCCTACGAGCAGTACTTC. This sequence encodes CASSYSIGQPYEQYF.

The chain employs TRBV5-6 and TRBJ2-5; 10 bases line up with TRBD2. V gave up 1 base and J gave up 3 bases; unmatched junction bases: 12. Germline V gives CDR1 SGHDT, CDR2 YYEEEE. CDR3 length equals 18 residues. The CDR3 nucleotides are TGTGCCAGCAGCTTGTGGGGTAGCGGGGGGTGGAGCGAAGAGACCCAGTACTTC. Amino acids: CASSLWGSGGWSEETQYF. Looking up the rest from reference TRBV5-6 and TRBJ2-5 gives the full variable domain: DAGVTQSPTHLIKTRGQQVTLRCSPKSGHDTVSWYQQALGQGPQFIFQYYEEEERQRGNFPDRFSGHQFPNYSSELNVNALLLGDSALYLCASSLWGSGGWSEETQYFGPGTRLLVL.

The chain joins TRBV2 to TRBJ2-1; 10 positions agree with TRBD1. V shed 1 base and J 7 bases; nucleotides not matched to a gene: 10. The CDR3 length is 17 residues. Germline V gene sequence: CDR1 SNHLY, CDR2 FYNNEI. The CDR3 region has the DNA TGTGCCAGCAGTGAAGAAGCGGGGACAGGGGTGACAAATGAGCAGTTCTTC. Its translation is CASSEEAGTGVTNEQFF. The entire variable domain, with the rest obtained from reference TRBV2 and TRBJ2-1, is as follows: EPEVTQTPSHQVTQMGQEVILRCVPISNHLYFYWYRQILGQKVEFLVSFYNNEISEKSEIFDDQFSVERPDGSNFTLKIRSTKLEDSAMYFCASSEEAGTGVTNEQFFGPGTRLTVL.

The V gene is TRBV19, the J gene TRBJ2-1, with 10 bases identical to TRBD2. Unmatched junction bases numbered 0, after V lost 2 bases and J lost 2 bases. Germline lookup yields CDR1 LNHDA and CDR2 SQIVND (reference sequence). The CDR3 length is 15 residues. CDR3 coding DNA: TGTGCCAGTAGTATAACTAGCGGGACCTACAATGAGCAGTTCTTC. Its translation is CASSITSGTYNEQFF. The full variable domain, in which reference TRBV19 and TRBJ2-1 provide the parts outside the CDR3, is DGGITQSPKYLFRKEGQNVTLSCEQNLNHDAMYWYRQDPGQGLRLIYYSQIVNDFQKGDIAEGYSVSREKKESFPLTVTSAQKNPTAFYLCASSITSGTYNEQFFGPGTRLTVL.

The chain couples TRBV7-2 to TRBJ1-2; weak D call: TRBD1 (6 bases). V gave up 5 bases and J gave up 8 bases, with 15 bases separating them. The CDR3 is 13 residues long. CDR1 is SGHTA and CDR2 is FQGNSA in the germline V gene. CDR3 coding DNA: TGTGCCAGCAGCCCTAGAGGGGGTGAGGGCTACACCTTC. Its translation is CASSPRGGEGYTF.

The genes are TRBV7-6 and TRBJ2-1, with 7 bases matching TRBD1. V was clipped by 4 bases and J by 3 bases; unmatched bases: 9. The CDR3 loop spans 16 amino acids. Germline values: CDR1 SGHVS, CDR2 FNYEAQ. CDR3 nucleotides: TGTGCCAGCAGCTCCCCGTACAGGGGAATCTACAATGAGCAGTTCTTC. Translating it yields CASSSPYRGIYNEQFF. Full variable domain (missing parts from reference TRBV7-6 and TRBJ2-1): GAGVSQSPRYKVTKRGQDVALRCDPISGHVSLYWYRQALGQGPEFLTYFNYEAQQDKSGLPNDRFSAERPEGSISTLTIQRTEQRDSAMYRCASSSPYRGIYNEQFFGPGTRLTVL.

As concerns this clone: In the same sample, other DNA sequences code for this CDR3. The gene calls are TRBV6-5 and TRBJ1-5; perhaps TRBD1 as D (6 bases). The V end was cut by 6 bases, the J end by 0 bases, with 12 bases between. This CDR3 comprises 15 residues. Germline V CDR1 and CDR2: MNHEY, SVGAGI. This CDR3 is CASRPGQYSNQPQHF. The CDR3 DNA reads TGTGCCAGCAGACCTGGACAGTATAGCAATCAGCCCCAGCATTTT.

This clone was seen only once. CDR3 sequence reads: CASSEGTSNQPQHF. The CDR3 nucleotides are TGTGCCAGCAGTGAGGGGACTTCAAATCAGCCCCAGCATTTT. The chain uses TRBV2 and TRBJ1-5; TRBD1 is a possible D gene (5 bases). CDR1 is SNHLY, CDR2 FYNNEI, per germline. V was shortened by 3 bases and J by 4 bases, with 10 bases between the two germline ends. The CDR3 is 14 residues long.

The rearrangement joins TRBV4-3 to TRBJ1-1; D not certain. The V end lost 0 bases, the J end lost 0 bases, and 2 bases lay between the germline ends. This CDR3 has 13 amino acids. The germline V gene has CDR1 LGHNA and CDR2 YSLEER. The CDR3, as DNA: TGCGCCAGCAGCCAAGACTTGAACACTGAAGCTTTCTTT. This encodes CASSQDLNTEAFF.

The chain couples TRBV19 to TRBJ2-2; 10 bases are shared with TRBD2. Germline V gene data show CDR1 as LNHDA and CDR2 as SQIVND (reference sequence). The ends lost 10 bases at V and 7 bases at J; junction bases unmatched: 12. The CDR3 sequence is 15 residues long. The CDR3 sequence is CATTSSGGTVGELFF. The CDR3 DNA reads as TGTGCCACCACATCTAGCGGGGGAACGGTCGGGGAGCTGTTTTTT.

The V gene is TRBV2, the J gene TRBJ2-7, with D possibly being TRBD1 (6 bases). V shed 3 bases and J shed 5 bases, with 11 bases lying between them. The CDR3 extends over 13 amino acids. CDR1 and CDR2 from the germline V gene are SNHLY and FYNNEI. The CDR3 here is CASSDRGSDEQYF. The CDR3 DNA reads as TGTGCCAGCAGTGACAGGGGTTCAGACGAGCAGTACTTC.

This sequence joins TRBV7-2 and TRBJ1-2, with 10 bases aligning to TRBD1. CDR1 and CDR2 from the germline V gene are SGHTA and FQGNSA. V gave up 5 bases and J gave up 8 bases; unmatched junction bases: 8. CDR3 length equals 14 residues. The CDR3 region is CASSGPGQGRGYTF. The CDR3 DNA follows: TGTGCCAGCAGCGGCCCGGGACAGGGGAGAGGCTACACCTTC.

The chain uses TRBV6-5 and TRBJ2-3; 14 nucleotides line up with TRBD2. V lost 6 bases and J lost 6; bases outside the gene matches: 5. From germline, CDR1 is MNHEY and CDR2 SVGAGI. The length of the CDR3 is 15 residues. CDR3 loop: CASRKGTSGGDTQYF. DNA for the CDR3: TGTGCCAGCAGAAAAGGGACTAGCGGGGGTGATACGCAGTATTTT.

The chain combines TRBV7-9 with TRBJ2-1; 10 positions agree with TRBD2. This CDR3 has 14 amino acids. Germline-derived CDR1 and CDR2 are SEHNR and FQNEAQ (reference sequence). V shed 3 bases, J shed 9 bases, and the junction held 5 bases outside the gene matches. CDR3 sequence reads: CASSFLAGDGEQFF. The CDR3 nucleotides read TGTGCCAGCAGCTTTCTAGCGGGGGACGGTGAGCAGTTCTTC.

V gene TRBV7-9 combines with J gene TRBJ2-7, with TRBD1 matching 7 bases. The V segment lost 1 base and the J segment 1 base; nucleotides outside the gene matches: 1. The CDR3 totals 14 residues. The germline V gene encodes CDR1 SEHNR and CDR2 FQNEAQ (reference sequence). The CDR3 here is CASSLGDSSYEQYF. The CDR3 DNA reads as TGTGCCAGCAGCTTAGGGGACAGTTCCTACGAGCAGTACTTC.

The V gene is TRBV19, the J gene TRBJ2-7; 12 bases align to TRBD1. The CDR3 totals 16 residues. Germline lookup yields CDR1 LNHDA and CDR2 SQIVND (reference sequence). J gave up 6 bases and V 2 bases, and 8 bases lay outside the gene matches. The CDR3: CASSIQPGQGAREQYF. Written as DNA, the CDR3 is TGTGCCAGTAGTATACAACCGGGACAGGGGGCGCGCGAGCAGTACTTC.

CDR3 amino acids: CSVVSGQGYNEQFF. CDR3 DNA sequence: TGCAGCGTTGTGTCGGGACAGGGATACAATGAGCAGTTCTTC. This chain uses TRBV29-1 with TRBJ2-1, with 9 nucleotides matching TRBD1. Germline loops: CDR1 SQVTM, CDR2 ANQGSEA. V was pared by 4 bases and J by 4 bases, with 5 bases of the junction left unmatched. The CDR3 is made up of 14 amino acids.

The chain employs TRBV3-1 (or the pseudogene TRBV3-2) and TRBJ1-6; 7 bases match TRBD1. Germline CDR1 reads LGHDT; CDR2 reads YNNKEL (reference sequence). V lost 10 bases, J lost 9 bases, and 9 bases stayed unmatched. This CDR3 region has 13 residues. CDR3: CAISGGRGSPLHF. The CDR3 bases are TGTGCCATCTCAGGGGGTAGGGGTTCACCCCTCCACTTT.

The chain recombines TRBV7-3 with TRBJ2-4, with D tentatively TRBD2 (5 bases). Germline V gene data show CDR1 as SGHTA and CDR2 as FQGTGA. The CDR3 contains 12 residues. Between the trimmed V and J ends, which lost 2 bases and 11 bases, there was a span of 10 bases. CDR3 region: CASSLDYGVQYF. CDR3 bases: TGTGCCAGCAGCTTAGATTACGGGGTTCAGTACTTC.

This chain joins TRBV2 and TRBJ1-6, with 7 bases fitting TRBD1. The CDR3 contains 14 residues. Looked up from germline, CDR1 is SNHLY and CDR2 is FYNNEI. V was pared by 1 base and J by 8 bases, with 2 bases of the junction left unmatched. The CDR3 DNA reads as TGTGCCAGCAGTGAAGGGGGGACAGATTCACCCCTCCACTTT. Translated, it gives CASSEGGTDSPLHF.

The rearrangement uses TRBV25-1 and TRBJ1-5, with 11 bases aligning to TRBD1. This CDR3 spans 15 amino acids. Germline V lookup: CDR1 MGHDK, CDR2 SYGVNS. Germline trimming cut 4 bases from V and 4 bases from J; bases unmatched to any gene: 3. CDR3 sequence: CASSGGTGGNQPQHF. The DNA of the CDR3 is TGTGCCAGCAGTGGAGGGACAGGGGGTAATCAGCCCCAGCATTTT.

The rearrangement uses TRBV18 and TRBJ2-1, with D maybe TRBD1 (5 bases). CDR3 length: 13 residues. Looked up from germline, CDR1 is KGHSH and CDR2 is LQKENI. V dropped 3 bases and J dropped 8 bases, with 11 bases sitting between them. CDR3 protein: CASSPDSQYEQFF. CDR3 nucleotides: TGTGCCAGCTCACCCGACAGCCAGTATGAGCAGTTCTTC.

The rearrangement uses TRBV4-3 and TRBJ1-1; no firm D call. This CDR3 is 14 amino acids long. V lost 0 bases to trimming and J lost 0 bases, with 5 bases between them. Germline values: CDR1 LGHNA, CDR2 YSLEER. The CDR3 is CASSQDRVNTEAFF. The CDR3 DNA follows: TGCGCCAGCAGCCAAGATCGAGTGAACACTGAAGCTTTCTTT.